This T cell receptor beta chain was identified in a study of cytomegalovirus exposure and HLA in healthy donors. Study results and limitations: In vitro experiments confirmed that three CMV-associated chains were specific for CMV antigens. In a later analysis, HLA-associated TCR beta chains were more clonally expanded than equally common others.

Primers included in the PCR were 60 Vbeta and 13 Jbeta primers. In the source study's methods: Unique TCR beta chains totaled some 88 million in a later count, with 8.5 million to 12 million of them shared. Assay used: immunoSEQ multiplex PCR; TCRdb lists only in-frame clones, some missing. V, J and clone size were drawn from that table, and D and trimming were deduced from the DNA. This sample has about 89,000 clones, with over 65% found just once. All the people who gave samples were healthy bone marrow donors. Trimming took 11 bases from V and 4 from J; bases not matched to a gene: 14. CDR1 is MRHNA and CDR2 is SNTAGT in the germline V gene. The CDR3 is 15 amino acids. Comment on this clone: Its specificity is unknown.

The specimen sequenced was PBMCs. The gene calls are TRBV6-4 and TRBJ2-5, with 9 positions matching TRBD1. The sequence came from a male donor in good health and CMV-seronegative. CDR3 sequence (DNA): TGTGCCTCTTACCAAACAGGGGGCGCGGGAGAGACCCAGTACTTC. It is translated as CASYQTGGAGETQYF.